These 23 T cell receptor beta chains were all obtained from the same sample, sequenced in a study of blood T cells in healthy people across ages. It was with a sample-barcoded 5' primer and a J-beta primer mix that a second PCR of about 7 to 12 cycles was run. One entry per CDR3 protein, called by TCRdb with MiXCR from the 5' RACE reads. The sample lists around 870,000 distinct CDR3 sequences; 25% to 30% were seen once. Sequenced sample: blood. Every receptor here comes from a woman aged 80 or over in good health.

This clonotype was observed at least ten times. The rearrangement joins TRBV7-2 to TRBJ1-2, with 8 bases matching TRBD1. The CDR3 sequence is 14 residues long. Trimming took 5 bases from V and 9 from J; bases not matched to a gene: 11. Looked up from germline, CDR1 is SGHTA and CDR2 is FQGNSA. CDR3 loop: CASSRSRQGNSYTF. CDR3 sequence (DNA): TGTGCCAGCAGCCGTTCCAGACAGGGGAATAGCTACACCTTC. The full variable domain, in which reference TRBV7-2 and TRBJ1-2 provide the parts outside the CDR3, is GAGVSQSPSNKVTEKGKDVELRCDPISGHTALYWYRQSLGQGLEFLIYFQGNSAPDKSGLPSDRFSAERTGGSVSTLTIQRTQQEDSAVYLCASSRSRQGNSYTFGSGTRLTVV.

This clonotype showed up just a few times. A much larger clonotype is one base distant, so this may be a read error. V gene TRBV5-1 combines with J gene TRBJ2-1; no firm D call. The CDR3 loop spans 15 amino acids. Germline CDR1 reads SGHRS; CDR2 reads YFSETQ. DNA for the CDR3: TGCGCCAGCAGCTCCTCACTGAGCTCCTACGATGAGCAGTTCTTC. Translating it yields CASSSSLSSYDEQFF.

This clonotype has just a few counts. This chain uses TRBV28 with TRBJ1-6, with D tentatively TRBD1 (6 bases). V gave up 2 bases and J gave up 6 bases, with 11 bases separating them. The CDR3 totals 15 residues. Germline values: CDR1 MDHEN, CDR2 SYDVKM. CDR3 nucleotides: TGTGCCAGCAGTTTAGTGACAGGACTTAATTCACCCCTCCACTTT. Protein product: CASSLVTGLNSPLHF.

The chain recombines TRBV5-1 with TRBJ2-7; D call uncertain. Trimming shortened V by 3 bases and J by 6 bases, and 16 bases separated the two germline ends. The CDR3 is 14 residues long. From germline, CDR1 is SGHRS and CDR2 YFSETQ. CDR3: CASSSSITAREQYF. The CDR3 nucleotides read TGCGCCAGCAGCTCGTCGATAACGGCCCGCGAGCAGTACTTC.

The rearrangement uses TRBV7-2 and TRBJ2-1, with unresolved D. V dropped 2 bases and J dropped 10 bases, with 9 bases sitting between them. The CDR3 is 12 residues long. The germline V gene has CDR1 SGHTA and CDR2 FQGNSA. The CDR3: CASSLKPLEQFF. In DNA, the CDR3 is TGTGCCAGCAGCTTAAAGCCTCTCGAGCAGTTCTTC. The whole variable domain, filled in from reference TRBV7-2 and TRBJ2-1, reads GAGVSQSPSNKVTEKGKDVELRCDPISGHTALYWYRQSLGQGLEFLIYFQGNSAPDKSGLPSDRFSAERTGGSVSTLTIQRTQQEDSAVYLCASSLKPLEQFFGPGTRLTVL.

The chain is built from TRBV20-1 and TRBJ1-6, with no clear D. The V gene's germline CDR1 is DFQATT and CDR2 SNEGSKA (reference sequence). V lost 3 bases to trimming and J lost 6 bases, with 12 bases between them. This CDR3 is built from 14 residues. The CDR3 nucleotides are TGCAGTGCTAGTTCGGCCGGAGGTAATTCACCCCTCCACTTT. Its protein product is CSASSAGGNSPLHF.

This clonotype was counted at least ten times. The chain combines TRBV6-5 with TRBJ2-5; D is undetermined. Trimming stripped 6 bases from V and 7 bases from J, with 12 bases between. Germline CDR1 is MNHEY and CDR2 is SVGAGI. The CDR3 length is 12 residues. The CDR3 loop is CASRGSSGTQYF. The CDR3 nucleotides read TGTGCCAGCAGGGGAAGCTCCGGGACCCAGTACTTC.

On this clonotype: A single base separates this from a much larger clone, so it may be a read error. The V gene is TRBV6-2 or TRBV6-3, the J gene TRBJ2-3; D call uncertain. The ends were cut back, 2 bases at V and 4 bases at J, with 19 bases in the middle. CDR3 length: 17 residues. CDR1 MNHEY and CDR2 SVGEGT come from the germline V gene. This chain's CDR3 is CASSYLGLLFGADTQYF. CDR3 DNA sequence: TGTGCCAGCAGTTACCTAGGGCTTCTCTTTGGGGCAGATACGCAGTATTTT.

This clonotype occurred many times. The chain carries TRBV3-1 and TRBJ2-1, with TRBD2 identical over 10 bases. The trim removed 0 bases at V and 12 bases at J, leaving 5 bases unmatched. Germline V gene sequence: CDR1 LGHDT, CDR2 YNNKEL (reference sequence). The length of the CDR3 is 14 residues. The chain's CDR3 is CASSQEAGGSAQFF. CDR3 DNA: TGTGCCAGCAGCCAAGAAGCGGGGGGGTCGGCGCAGTTCTTC.

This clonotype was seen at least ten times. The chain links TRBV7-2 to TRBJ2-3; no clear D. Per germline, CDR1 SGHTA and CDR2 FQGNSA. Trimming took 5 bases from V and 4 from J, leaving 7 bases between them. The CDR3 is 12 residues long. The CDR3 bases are TGTGCCAGCAGCCCAATGGCAGATACGCAGTATTTT. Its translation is CASSPMADTQYF.

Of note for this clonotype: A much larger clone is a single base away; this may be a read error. The DNA of the CDR3 is TGTGCCAGCAGTTTAGTTGAGGGACATACGCAGTATTTT. Its protein product is CASSLVEGHTQYF. The rearrangement uses TRBV12-3 or TRBV12-4 and TRBJ2-3; D tentatively reads TRBD1 or TRBD2 (5 bases each). Trimming removed 1 base at V and 7 bases at J, with 9 bases between. The CDR3 is 13 residues long.

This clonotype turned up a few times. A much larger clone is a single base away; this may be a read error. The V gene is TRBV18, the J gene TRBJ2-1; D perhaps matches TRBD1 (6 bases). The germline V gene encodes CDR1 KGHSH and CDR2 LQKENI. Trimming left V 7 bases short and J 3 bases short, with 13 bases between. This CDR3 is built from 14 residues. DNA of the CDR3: TGTGCCAGCTTGGACAGCTTCAACTACAATGAGCAGTTCTTC. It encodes CASLDSFNYNEQFF.

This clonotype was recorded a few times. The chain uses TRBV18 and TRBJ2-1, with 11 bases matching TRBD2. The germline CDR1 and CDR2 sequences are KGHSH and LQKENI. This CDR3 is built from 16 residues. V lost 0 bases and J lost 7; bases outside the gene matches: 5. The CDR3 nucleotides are TGTGCCAGCTCACCACCGAGGCTAGCGGGGGGAAATGAGCAGTTCTTC. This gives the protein CASSPPRLAGGNEQFF.

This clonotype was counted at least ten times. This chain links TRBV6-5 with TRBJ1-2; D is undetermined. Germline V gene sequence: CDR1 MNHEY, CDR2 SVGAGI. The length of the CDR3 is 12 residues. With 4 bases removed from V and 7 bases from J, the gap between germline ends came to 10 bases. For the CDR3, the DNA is TGTGCCAGCAGTTCCGGGGAAAGTGGCTACACCTTC. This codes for CASSSGESGYTF.

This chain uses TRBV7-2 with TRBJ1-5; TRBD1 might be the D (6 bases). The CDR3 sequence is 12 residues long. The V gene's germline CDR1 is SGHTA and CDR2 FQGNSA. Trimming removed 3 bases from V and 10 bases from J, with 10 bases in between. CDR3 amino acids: CASSFGTIPQHF. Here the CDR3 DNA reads TGTGCCAGCAGCTTCGGGACAATACCCCAGCATTTT.

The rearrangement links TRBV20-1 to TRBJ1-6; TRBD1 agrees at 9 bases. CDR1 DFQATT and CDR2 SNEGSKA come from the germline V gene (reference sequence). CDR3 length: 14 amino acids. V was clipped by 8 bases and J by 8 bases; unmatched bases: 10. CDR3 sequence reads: CSYAGTGSDSPLHF. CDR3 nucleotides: TGCAGTTATGCCGGGACAGGGTCCGATTCACCCCTCCACTTT.

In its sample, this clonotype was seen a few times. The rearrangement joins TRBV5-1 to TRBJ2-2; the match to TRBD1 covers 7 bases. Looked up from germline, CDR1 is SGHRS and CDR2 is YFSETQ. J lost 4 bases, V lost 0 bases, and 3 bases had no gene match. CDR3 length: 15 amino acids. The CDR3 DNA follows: TGCGCCAGCAGCTTGGGACAGGGTACCACCGGGGAGCTGTTTTTT. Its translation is CASSLGQGTTGELFF.

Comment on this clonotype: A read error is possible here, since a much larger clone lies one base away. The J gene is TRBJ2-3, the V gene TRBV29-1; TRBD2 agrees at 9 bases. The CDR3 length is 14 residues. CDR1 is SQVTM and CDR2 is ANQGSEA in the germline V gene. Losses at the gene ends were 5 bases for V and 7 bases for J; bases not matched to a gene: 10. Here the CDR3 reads CSVRRAGGVNTQYF. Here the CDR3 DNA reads TGCAGCGTTAGACGAGCGGGGGGCGTGAATACGCAGTATTTT.

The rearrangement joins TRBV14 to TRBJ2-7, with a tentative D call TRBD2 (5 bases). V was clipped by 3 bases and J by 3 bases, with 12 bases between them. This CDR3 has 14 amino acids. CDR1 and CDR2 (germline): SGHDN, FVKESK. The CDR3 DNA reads TGTGCCAGCAGCCACGGCGGGCCTCTCTACGAGCAGTACTTC. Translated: CASSHGGPLYEQYF. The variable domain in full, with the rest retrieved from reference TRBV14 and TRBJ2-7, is EAGVTQFPSHSVIEKGQTVTLRCDPISGHDNLYWYRRVMGKEIKFLLHFVKESKQDESGMPNNRFLAERTGGTYSTLKVQPAELEDSGVYFCASSHGGPLYEQYFGPGTRLTVT.

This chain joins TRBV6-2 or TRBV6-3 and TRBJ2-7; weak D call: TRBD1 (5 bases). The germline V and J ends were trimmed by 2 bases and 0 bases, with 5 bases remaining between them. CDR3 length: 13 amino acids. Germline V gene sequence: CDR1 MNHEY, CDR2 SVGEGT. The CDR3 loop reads CASSYGASYEQYF. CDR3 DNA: TGTGCCAGCAGTTACGGGGCCTCCTACGAGCAGTACTTC.

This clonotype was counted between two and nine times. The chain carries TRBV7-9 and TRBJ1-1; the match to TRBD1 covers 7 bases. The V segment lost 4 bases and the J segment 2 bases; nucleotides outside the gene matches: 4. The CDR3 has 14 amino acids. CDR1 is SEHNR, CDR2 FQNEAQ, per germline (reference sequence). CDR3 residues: CASSSDRENTEAFF. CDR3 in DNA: TGTGCCAGCAGCTCCGACAGGGAAAACACTGAAGCTTTCTTT.

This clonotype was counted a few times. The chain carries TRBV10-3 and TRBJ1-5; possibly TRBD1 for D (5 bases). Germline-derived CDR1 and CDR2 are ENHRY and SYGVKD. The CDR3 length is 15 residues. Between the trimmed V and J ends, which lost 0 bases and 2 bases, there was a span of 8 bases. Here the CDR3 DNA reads TGTGCCATCAGTGAGTCGGGGGTCGGCAATCAGCCCCAGCATTTT. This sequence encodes CAISESGVGNQPQHF.

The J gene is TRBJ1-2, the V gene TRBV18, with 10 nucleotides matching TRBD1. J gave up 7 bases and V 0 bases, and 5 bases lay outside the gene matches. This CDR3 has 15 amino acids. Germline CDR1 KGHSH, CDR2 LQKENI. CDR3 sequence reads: CASSPPGQGGFGYTF. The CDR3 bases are TGTGCCAGCTCACCACCAGGACAGGGGGGATTTGGCTACACCTTC.